Listed here is a single T cell receptor (beta chain). This CDR3 spans 12 amino acids. V gave up 0 bases and J gave up 5 bases, with 4 bases separating them. This sample was included in a study of blood T cell repertoires in COVID-19. For the study at large: Italy, Spain and the United States were the sources of the convalescent and acute COVID-19 samples.

The authors' processing: Reference gene primer amplification yielded estimated nucleated cell counts. Sequencing was performed with immunoSEQ multiplex PCR; in TCRdb, only in-frame clones are kept and a portion is missing. V and J calls and clone size are given by that table; D and trimming were obtained from the DNA. The sample contains 80,000 to 95,000 clones, about 76% of which appear only once. The V call is TRBV12-3 or TRBV12-4, the J call TRBJ1-2; D gene uncertain. The source material was peripheral blood. This TCR was recovered from a man at least 80 years old with acute or convalescent COVID-19. CDR3 region: CASSLALYGYTF. CDR3 nucleotides: TGTGCCAGCAGTTTAGCTCTGTATGGCTACACCTTC.